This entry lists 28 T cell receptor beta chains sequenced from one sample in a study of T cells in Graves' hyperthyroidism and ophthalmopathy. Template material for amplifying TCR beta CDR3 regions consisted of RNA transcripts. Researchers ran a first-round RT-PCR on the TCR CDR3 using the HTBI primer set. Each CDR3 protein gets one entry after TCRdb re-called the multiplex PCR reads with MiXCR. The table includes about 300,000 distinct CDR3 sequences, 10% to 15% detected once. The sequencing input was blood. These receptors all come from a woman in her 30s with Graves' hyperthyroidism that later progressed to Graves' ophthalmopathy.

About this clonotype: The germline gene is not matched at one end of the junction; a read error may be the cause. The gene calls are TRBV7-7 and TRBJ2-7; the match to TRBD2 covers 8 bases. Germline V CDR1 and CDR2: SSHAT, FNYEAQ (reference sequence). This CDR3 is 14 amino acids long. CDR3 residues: CASSLTLAGHEQYF. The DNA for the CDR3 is TGTGCTAGCAGCTTAACCCTAGCGGGTCACGAGCAGTACTTC.

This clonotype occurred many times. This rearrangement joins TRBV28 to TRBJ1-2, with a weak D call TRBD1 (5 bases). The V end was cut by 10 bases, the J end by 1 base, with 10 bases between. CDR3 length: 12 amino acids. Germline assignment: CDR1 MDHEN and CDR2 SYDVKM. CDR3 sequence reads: CATQGDNYGYTF. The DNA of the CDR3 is TGTGCCACCCAGGGTGATAACTATGGCTACACCTTC.

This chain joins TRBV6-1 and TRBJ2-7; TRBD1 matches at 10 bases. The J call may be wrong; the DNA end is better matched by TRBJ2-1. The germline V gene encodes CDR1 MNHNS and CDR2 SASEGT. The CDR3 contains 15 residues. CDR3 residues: CASSRSGQGGYEQFF. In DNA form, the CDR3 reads TGTGCCAGCAGTCGCTCTGGACAGGGGGGCTACGAGCAGTTCTTC.

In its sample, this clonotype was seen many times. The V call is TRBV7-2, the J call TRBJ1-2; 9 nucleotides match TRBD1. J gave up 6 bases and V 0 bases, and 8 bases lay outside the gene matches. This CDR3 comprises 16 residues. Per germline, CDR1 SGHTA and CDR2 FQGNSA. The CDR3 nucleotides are TGTGCCAGCAGCTTAGCGTTGGGACAGGGTTCCCATGGCTACACCTTC. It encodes CASSLALGQGSHGYTF.

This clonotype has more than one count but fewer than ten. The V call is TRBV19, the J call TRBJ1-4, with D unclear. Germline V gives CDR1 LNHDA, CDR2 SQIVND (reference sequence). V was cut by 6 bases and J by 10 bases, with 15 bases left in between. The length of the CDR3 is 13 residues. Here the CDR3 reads CASRWTATGKLFF. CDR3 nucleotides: TGTGCCAGTAGGTGGACGGCAACTGGAAAACTGTTTTTT.

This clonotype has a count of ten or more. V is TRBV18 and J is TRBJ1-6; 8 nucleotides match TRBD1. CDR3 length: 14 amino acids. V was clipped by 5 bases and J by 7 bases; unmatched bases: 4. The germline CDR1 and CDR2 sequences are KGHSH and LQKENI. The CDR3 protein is CASSAGQANSPLHF. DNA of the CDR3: TGTGCCAGCTCAGCGGGACAGGCGAATTCACCCCTCCACTTT.

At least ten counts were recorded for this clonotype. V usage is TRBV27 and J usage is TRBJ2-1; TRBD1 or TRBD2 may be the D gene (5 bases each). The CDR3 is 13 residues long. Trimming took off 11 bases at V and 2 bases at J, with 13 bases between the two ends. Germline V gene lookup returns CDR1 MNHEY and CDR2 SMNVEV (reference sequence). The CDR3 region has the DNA TGTGCCGCCCGGGACGGACCCTACAATGAGCAGTTCTTC. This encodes CAARDGPYNEQFF.

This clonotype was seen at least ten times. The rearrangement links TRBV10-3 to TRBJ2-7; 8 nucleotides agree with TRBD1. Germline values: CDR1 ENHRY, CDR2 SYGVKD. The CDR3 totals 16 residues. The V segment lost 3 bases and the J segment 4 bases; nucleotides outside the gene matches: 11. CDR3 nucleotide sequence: TGTGCCATCAGTGACCCCCGCGTACAGGGGGATTACGAGCAGTACTTC. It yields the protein CAISDPRVQGDYEQYF.

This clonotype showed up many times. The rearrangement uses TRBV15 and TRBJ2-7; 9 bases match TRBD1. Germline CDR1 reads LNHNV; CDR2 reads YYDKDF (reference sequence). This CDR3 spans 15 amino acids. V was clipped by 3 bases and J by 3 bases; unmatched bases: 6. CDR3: CATSRKGTGNYEQYF. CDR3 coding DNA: TGTGCCACCAGCAGGAAAGGGACAGGGAACTACGAGCAGTACTTC.

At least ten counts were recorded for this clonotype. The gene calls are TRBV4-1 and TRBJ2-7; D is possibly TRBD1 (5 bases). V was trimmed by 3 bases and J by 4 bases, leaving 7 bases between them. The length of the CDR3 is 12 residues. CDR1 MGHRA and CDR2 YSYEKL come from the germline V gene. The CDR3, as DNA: TGCGCCAGCAGCCACGACAGATACGAGCAGTACTTC. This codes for CASSHDRYEQYF.

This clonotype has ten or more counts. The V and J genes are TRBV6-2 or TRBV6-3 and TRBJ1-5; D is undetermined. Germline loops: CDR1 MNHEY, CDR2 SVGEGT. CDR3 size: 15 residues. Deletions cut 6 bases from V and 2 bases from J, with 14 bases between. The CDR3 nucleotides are TGTGCCAGCAGACCAGGAGGGTTTGGCAATCAGCCCCAGCATTTT. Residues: CASRPGGFGNQPQHF.

The CDR3 region has the DNA TGTGCCAGCAGCGGACCCCGGACAGGCAACACTGAAGCTTTCTTT. It specifies CASSGPRTGNTEAFF. The chain joins TRBV7-9 to TRBJ1-1; 7 nucleotides agree with TRBD1. In germline, CDR1 is SEHNR, CDR2 FQNEAQ (reference sequence). This CDR3 comprises 15 residues. With V trimmed by 5 bases and J by 2 bases, 8 bases remained unmatched. The full variable domain, its missing parts supplied by reference TRBV7-9 and TRBJ1-1, is DTGVSQNPRHKITKRGQNVTFRCDPISEHNRLYWYRQTLGQGPEFLTYFQNEAQLEKSRLLSDRFSAERPKGSFSTLEIQRTEQGDSAMYLCASSGPRTGNTEAFFGQGTRLTVV.

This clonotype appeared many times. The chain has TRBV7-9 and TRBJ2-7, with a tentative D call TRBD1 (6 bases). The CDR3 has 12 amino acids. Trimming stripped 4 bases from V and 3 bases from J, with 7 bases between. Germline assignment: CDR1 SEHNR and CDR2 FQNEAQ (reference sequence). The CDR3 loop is CASSWTVYEQYF. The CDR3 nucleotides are TGTGCCAGCAGCTGGACAGTCTACGAGCAGTACTTC.

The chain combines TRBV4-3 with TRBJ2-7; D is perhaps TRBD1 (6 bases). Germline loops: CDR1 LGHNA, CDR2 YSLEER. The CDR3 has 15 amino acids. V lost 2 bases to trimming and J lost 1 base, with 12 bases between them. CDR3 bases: TGCGCCAGCAGCCAACAACCACAGGGATCCTACGAGCAGTACTTC. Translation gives CASSQQPQGSYEQYF.

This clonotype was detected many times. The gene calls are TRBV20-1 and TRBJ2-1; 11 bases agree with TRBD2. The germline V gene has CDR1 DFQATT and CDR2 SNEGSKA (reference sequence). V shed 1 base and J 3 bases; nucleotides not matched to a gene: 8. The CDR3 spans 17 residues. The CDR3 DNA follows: TGCAGTGCTAGAGGTTTGCTAGCGGGAGGCTTCTACAATGAGCAGTTCTTC. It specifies CSARGLLAGGFYNEQFF.

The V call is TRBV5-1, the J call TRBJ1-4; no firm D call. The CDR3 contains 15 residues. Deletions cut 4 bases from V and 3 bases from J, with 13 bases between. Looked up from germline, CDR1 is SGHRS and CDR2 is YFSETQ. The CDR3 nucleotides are TGCGCCAGCAGCCCGAAACAGCTTCCTAATGAAAAACTGTTTTTT. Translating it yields CASSPKQLPNEKLFF.

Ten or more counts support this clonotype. The CDR3 loop reads CASSSGVAGGPNEQFF. The CDR3 nucleotides read TGTGCCAGCAGCTCTGGCGTAGCGGGAGGGCCGAATGAGCAGTTCTTC. This rearrangement joins TRBV11-3 to TRBJ2-1; TRBD2 matches 11 bases. V lost 4 bases to trimming and J lost 7 bases; unmatched junction nucleotides: 9. Germline CDR1 is SGHNT and CDR2 is YENEEA. This CDR3 comprises 16 residues.

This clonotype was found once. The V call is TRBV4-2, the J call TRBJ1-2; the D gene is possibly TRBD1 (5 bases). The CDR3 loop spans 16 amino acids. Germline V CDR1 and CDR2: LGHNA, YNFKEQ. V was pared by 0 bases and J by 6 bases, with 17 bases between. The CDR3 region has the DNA TGTGCCAGCAGCCAAGAGCCCGAGGGGCAAGTCGATGGCTACACCTTC. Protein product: CASSQEPEGQVDGYTF.

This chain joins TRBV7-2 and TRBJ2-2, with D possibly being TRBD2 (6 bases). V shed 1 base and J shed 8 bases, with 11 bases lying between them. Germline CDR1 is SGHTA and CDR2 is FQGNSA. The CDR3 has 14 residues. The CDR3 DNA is TGTGCCAGCAGCTTAGGCGGGGCTGGTGGGGAGCTGTTTTTT. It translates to CASSLGGAGGELFF.

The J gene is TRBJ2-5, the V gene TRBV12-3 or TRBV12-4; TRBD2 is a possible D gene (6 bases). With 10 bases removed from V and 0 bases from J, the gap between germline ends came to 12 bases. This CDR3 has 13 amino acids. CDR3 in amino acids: CAIGPSDQETQYF. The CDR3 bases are TGTGCCATCGGACCTAGCGACCAAGAGACCCAGTACTTC.

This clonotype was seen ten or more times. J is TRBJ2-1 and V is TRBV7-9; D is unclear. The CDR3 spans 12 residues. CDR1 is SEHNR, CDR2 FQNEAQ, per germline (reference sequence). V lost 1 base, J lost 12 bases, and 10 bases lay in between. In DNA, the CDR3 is TGTGCCAGCAGCTTAGGAATTGCGATGCAGTTCTTC. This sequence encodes CASSLGIAMQFF. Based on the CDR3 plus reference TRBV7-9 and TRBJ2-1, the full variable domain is DTGVSQNPRHKITKRGQNVTFRCDPISEHNRLYWYRQTLGQGPEFLTYFQNEAQLEKSRLLSDRFSAERPKGSFSTLEIQRTEQGDSAMYLCASSLGIAMQFFGPGTRLTVL.

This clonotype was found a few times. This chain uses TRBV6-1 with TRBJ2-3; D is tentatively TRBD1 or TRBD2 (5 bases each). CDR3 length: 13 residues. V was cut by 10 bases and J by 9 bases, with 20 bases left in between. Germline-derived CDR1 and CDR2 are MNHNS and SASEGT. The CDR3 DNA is TGTGCCACCCCCCGGGGCTCCGAGGGGACGCAGTATTTT. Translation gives CATPRGSEGTQYF.

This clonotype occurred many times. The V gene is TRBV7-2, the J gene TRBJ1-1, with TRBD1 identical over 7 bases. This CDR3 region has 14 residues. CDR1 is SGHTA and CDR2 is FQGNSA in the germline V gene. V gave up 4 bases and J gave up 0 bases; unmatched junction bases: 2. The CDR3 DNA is TGTGCCAGCAGCTCACAGGGGCTGAACACTGAAGCTTTCTTT. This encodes CASSSQGLNTEAFF.

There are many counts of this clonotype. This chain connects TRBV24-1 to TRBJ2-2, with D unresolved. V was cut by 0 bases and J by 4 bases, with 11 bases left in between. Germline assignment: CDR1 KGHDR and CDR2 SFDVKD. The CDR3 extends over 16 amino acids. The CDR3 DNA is TGTGCCACCAGTGATTTGCAAACCAGCTCCACCGGGGAGCTGTTTTTT. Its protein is CATSDLQTSSTGELFF.

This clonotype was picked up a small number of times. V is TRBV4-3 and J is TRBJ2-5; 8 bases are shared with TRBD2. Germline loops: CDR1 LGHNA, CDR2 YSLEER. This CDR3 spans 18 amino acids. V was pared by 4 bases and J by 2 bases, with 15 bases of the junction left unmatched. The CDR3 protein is CASSPGAGGGRLQETQYF. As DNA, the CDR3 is TGCGCCAGCAGCCCGGGTGCGGGAGGCGGGAGGCTACAAGAGACCCAGTACTTC.

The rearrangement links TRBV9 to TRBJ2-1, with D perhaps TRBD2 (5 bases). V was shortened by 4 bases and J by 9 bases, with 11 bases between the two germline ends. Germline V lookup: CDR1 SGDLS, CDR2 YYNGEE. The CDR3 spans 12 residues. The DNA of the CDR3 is TGTGCCAGCAGCCCACGACTAAGTGAGCAGTTCTTC. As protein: CASSPRLSEQFF.

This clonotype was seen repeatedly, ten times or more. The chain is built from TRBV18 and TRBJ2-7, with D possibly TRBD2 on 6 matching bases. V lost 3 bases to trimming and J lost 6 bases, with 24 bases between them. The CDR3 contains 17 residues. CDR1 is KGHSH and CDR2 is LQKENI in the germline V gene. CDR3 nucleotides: TGTGCCAGCTCACCTTACCCCGGGACTTCCCACGCGAGCGAGCAGTACTTC. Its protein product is CASSPYPGTSHASEQYF.

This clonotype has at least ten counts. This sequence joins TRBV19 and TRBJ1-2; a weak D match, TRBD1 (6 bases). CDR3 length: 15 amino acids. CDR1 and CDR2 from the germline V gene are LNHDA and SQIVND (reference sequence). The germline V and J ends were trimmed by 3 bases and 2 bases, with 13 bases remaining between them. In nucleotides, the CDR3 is TGTGCCAGTAGTATTTTGACAGGTCTAAACTATGGCTACACCTTC. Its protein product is CASSILTGLNYGYTF.